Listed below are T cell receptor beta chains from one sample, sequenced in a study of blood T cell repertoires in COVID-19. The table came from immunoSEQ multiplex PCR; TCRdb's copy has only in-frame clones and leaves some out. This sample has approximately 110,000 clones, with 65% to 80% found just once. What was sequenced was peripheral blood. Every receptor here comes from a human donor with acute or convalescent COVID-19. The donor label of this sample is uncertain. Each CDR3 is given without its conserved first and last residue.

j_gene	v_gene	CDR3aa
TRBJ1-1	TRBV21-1	ASSKERVGDTEAF
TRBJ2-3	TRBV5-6	ASSLGTGAFSTDTQY
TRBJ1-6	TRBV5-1	ASSTEPVGQVMNSPLH
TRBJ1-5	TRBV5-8	ASSLEPQPQH
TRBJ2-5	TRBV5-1	ASSLKGRVGQETQY
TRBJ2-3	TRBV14	ASSQPTGSTDTQY
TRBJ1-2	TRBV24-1	ATSDSRGFRGYT
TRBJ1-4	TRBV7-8	ASSLAGQGWTNEKLF
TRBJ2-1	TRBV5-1	ASSTSGGGEQF
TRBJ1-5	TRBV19	ASREFQGAKNQPQH
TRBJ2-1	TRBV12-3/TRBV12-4	ASSWAGLGEQF
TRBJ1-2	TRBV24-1	ATSDRDRAYGYT
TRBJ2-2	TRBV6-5	AATGNTGELF
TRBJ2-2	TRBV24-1	ATSDVDRGPGELF
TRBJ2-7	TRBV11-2	ASSSSGGAYEQY
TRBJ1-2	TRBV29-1	SVGQGVEYGYT
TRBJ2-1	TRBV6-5	ASSYSIAGLYNEQF
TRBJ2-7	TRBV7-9	ASSFSGTALGEQY
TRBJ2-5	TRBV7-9	ASSLGAGGLQETQY